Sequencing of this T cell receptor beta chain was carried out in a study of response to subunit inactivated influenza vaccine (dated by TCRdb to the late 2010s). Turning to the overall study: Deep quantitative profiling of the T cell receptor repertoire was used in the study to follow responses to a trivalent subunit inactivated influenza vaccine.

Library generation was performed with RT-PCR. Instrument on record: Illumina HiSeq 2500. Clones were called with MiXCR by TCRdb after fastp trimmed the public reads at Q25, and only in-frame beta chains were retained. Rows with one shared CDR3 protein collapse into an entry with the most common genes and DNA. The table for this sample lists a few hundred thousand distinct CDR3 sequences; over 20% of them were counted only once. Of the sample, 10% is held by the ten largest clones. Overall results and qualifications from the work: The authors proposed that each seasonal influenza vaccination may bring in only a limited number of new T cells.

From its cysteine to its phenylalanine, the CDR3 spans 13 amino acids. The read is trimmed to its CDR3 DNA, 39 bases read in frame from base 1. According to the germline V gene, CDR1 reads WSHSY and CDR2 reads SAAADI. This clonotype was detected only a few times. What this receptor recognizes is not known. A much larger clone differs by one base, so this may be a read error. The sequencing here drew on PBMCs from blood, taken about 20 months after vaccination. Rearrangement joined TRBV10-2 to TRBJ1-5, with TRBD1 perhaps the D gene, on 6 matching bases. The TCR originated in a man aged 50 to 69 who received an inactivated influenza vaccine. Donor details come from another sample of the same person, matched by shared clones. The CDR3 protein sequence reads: CASNKGGYQPEHF. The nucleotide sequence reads TGCGCCAGCAATAAGGGGGGTTATCAGCCCGAGCATTTT.